Here is one TCR beta chain with its context. Its antigen is undetermined. This sample also contains other DNA sequences that code for the same CDR3. Treatment of the sample: oral pan-JAK inhibitor, 5-10 mg twice daily. Extracted RNA was reverse transcribed, and the resulting cDNA served as sequencing template. TCRdb's table, derived via immunoSEQ multiplex PCR, lists solely in-frame clones and lacks some. The profile covers about 160,000 clones, with roughly two thirds appearing a single time and 0.7% to 1% taken by the ten largest. The data derive from a study of CD8+ T cells in alopecia areata. Overall study context: Treatment of the treated patients consisted of oral tofacitinib, 5 to 10 mg twice daily. Study findings and constraints: Tofacitinib significantly lowered scalp clonality and expanded CD8+ clones among the top 100.

This CDR3 region has 13 residues. V was clipped by 0 bases and J by 5 bases, with 6 bases between them. Germline V CDR1 and CDR2: SGHRS, YFSETQ. The source is a human donor with alopecia areata. The chain couples TRBV5-1 to TRBJ2-1; the D gene is possibly TRBD1 (6 bases). The sequenced sample was CD4+ T cells sorted from blood, obtained at week 4, from a patient treated with tofacitinib. The CDR3 DNA reads as TGCGCCAGCAGCTTGGACAGGGACAATGAGCAGTTCTTC. This translates into CASSLDRDNEQFF.